Listed below are T cell receptor beta chains from one sample, sequenced in a study of T cells in localized non-small cell lung cancer. Sequenced by immunoSEQ multiplex PCR; TCRdb stores in-frame clones only, minus some. The sample holds over 55,000 clones, almost 90% seen once. Here the sequenced sample was peripheral blood, taken before any cancer treatment. These receptors were collected from a woman aged 35 to 70 with stage I lung adenocarcinoma. Both conserved end residues are part of each CDR3. The D gene is left open where the match is weak. Some rows have no size entry. The others give once, few or many, or a class for an expanded clone.

D gene	CDR3 length	J gene	clone size	V gene	CDR3 DNA	CDR3 protein
.	15	TRBJ2-1	.	TRBV6-6	TGTGCCAGCAGCCCGCAGGAGGGATCCTACAATGAGCAGTTCTTC	CASSPQEGSYNEQFF
TRBD2	15	TRBJ2-7	.	TRBV7-2	TGTGCCAGCAGCACCCGCGGGGGGCCGGGTTACGAGCAGTACTTC	CASSTRGGPGYEQYF
.	14	TRBJ2-7	.	TRBV30	TGTGCCTGGAGTGTTGGCGGATTTGAGGGCGAGCAGTACTTC	CAWSVGGFEGEQYF
.	11	TRBJ2-1	.	TRBV5-1	TGCGCCAGCAGGGACAACAATGAGCAGTTCTTC	CASRDNNEQFF
TRBD1	14	TRBJ2-7	once	TRBV28	TGTGCCAGCAGTTTCCCCGGGACAGGCCACGAGCAGTACTTC	CASSFPGTGHEQYF
.	15	TRBJ1-1	.	TRBV7-9	TGTGCCAGCAGCCCAGGACAGATCGAAAGGCCTGAAGCTTTCTTT	CASSPGQIERPEAFF
.	18	TRBJ1-6	.	TRBV14	TGTGCCAGCAGCCAAGGAGGAGGGGACACGACGTGGAATTCACCCCTCCACTTT	CASSQGGGDTTWNSPLHF
TRBD1	16	TRBJ2-7	.	TRBV5-4	TGTGCCAGCAGCCCAGGGGGCTTAACGTCCTCCTACGAGCAGTACTTC	CASSPGGLTSSYEQYF
.	14	TRBJ1-1	.	TRBV2	TGTGCCAGCCGTTATTTGGGGGAATACACTGAAGCTTTCTTT	CASRYLGEYTEAFF
TRBD1	16	TRBJ1-5	once	TRBV5-8	TGTGCCAGCAGCTTGGGTCAGGACAGGGTCAATCAGCCCCAGCATTTT	CASSLGQDRVNQPQHF
.	15	TRBJ1-5	.	TRBV18	TGTGCCAGCTCACCACAACAGGGATACGATCAGCCCCAGCATTTT	CASSPQQGYDQPQHF
TRBD2	15	TRBJ2-1	.	TRBV2	TGTGCCAGCAGCCGGTCTAGCGGGGGCCCCCATGAGCAGTTCTTC	CASSRSSGGPHEQFF
.	16	TRBJ1-5	.	TRBV19	TGTGCCAGTAGTATTGATATGTGGGGGGGCGGTCAGCCCCAGCATTTT	CASSIDMWGGGQPQHF
.	14	TRBJ2-1	.	TRBV19	TGTGCCAGTAGTAACGGGGGAAGGGGGAATGAGCAGTTCTTC	CASSNGGRGNEQFF
.	16	TRBJ2-1	.	TRBV28	TGTGCCAGCAGGCCTATGACAACAGTCACCTACAATGAGCAGTTCTTC	CASRPMTTVTYNEQFF
.	12	TRBJ1-1	.	TRBV30	TGTGCCTGGAGTAAGGTGAACACTGAAGCTTTCTTT	CAWSKVNTEAFF
.	12	TRBJ1-1	.	TRBV19	TGTGCCACCCGTTCCCAGAACACTGAAGCTTTCTTT	CATRSQNTEAFF
.	12	TRBJ2-7	.	TRBV5-5	TGTGCCAGCAGCTATCAGGGGCTAGAGCAGTACTTC	CASSYQGLEQYF
.	15	TRBJ2-3	.	TRBV5-4	TGTGCCAGCAGCGACCACCGCACGCCGGCAGATACGCAGTATTTT	CASSDHRTPADTQYF
.	14	TRBJ2-2	once	TRBV6-1	TGTGCCAGTCGTCTCGGCGGTGTCACCGGGGAGCTGTTTTTT	CASRLGGVTGELFF
.	11	TRBJ1-2	.	TRBV6-1	TGTGCCGCCACAGCTAACTATGGCTACACCTTC	CAATANYGYTF
TRBD1	15	TRBJ1-1	.	TRBV5-1	TGCGCCAGCCGTCCGGGACAGGGCCGGGACACTGAAGCTTTCTTT	CASRPGQGRDTEAFF
.	14	TRBJ2-7	once	TRBV6-1	TGTGCCAGCACTCGGGATAGCGGCACCTACGAGCAGTACTTC	CASTRDSGTYEQYF
.	15	TRBJ2-3	once	TRBV11-3	TGTGCCAGCAGCTTAGGGGCCGCGGACGGGGATACGCAGTATTTT	CASSLGAADGDTQYF
.	14	TRBJ2-1	.	TRBV29-1	TGCAGCGTCGGGGACCGAAACTCCTACAATGAGCAGTTCTTC	CSVGDRNSYNEQFF
.	15	TRBJ2-7	.	TRBV11-2	TGTGCCAGCAGCTTAGTACAGGGACCGCGGTACGAGCAGTACTTC	CASSLVQGPRYEQYF
.	16	TRBJ1-4	.	TRBV4-3	TGCGCCAGCAGCCAAGGACTGGCAGGGGCTAATGAAAAACTGTTTTTT	CASSQGLAGANEKLFF
.	14	TRBJ1-5	.	TRBV28	TGTGCCAGCAGTTTGGGGGGTGGCAATCAGCCCCAGCATTTT	CASSLGGGNQPQHF
.	15	TRBJ1-3	.	TRBV6-5	TGTGCCAGCAGTCTACGGGACATGGCTGGAAACACCATATATTTT	CASSLRDMAGNTIYF
TRBD1	15	TRBJ1-4	once	TRBV28	TGTGCCAGCAGCCCTTGGGACAGGGCGACGGAAAAACTGTTTTTT	CASSPWDRATEKLFF
.	15	TRBJ2-1	.	TRBV12-2	TGTGCAAGTCGCACTGGGCCGGCTTATCTCAATGAGCAGTTCTTC	CASRTGPAYLNEQFF
TRBD1	16	TRBJ2-7	.	TRBV7-9	TGTGCCAGCAGCCACAAAGGGGGCGGCAGCTCCTACGAGCAGTACTTC	CASSHKGGGSSYEQYF
.	13	TRBJ2-3	.	TRBV7-2	TGTGCCAGCAGCTCCTATACGGCAGATACGCAGTATTTT	CASSSYTADTQYF
.	13	TRBJ1-1	.	TRBV7-3	TGTGCCAGCAGCTTACTGATGAACACTGAAGCTTTCTTT	CASSLLMNTEAFF
.	14	TRBJ1-2	.	TRBV7-2	TGTGCCAGCAGCCCTACCCGAGATACCTATGGCTACACCTTC	CASSPTRDTYGYTF
.	13	TRBJ1-1	.	TRBV15	TGTGCCACCAGCAGTTCGGCGAACACTGAAGCTTTCTTT	CATSSSANTEAFF
.	12	TRBJ2-1	.	TRBV21-1	TGTGCCAGCAGCTTTCGGTACAATGAGCAGTTCTTC	CASSFRYNEQFF
.	14	TRBJ2-1	.	TRBV6-1	TGTGCCAGTGACCCCGGACTGGCCTACAATGAGCAGTTCTTC	CASDPGLAYNEQFF
.	15	TRBJ1-1	.	TRBV10-3	TGTGCCATCAGTGAGGGCGGACAGTGGAACACTGAAGCTTTCTTT	CAISEGGQWNTEAFF
.	15	TRBJ1-1	.	TRBV29-1	TGCAGCGTTGAAGATCCTAGGGGATTGAACACTGAAGCTTTCTTT	CSVEDPRGLNTEAFF
.	15	TRBJ2-1	.	TRBV7-6	TGTGCCAGCAGCTTTGAAGGGGGGAACTACAATGAGCAGTTCTTC	CASSFEGGNYNEQFF
TRBD1	17	TRBJ2-1	once	TRBV29-1	TGCAGCGTCCCCGGGACAGGGGGGTCCGAGCCCTACAATGAGCAGTTCTTC	CSVPGTGGSEPYNEQFF
.	16	TRBJ2-3	.	TRBV18	TGTGCCAGCTCACCCCCCCTTGTAAGCCTCACAGATACGCAGTATTTT	CASSPPLVSLTDTQYF
.	16	TRBJ1-2	few	TRBV6-1	TGTGCCAGCAGTGAAGACTTGGGACGGCTTAACTATGGCTACACCTTC	CASSEDLGRLNYGYTF
.	14	TRBJ1-2	.	TRBV5-1	TGCGCCAGCAGCTTGGAAGGACTCCTGGAGGGCTACACCTTC	CASSLEGLLEGYTF
.	16	TRBJ1-3	.	TRBV7-2	TGTGCCAGCAGTCCCCAGGGCCCCATCTCTGGAAACACCATATATTTT	CASSPQGPISGNTIYF